These T cell receptor beta chains were read from a single sample in a study of cytomegalovirus exposure and HLA in healthy donors. The assay was immunoSEQ multiplex PCR, and TCRdb's table has in-frame clones only and misses some. The data hold some 93,000 clones, with around a tenth observed a single time. Material: PBMCs. Receptors were obtained from a man over 45 in good health and CMV-seropositive. Each CDR3 is given with its conserved first and last residue. A D gene is named only where the DNA matches it firmly. Rows give clone size only sometimes, using once, few, many, or a class for an expanded clone.

CDR3	DNA	size	J	V	D
CASSLFRGNTEAFF	TGTGCCAGCAGTTTATTCAGGGGGAACACTGAAGCTTTCTTT	-	TRBJ1-1	TRBV28	-
CASSLDRAPWDEQYF	TGTGCCAGCAGCTTAGACAGGGCCCCCTGGGACGAGCAGTACTTC	-	TRBJ2-7	TRBV7-9	-
CASSPTGGGNEQYF	TGTGCCAGCAGTCCCACAGGGGGCGGGAACGAGCAGTACTTC	-	TRBJ2-7	TRBV11-2	TRBD1
CASSPAIELAKNIQYF	TGTGCCAGCAGCCCTGCTATCGAACTAGCCAAAAACATTCAGTACTTC	few	TRBJ2-4	TRBV5-6	-
CASTPPRGDTGEQYF	TGTGCCAGCACCCCCCCCAGAGGGGACACCGGAGAGCAGTACTTC	-	TRBJ2-7	TRBV6-6	-
CASSQGGGSGNTIYF	TGCGCCAGCAGCCAGGGGGGGGGTTCAGGAAACACCATATATTTT	-	TRBJ1-3	TRBV4-3	-
CASSEGPLSNQPQHF	TGTGCCAGCAGTGAAGGTCCACTCAGCAATCAGCCCCAGCATTTT	few	TRBJ1-5	TRBV2	-
CASSFRGTGSPTEAFF	TGTGCCAGCAGCTTTAGGGGGACAGGGAGCCCCACTGAAGCTTTCTTT	few	TRBJ1-1	TRBV5-6	TRBD1
CASSYSGRAGNQPQHF	TGTGCCAGCAGTTACTCGGGCAGGGCTGGCAATCAGCCCCAGCATTTT	-	TRBJ1-5	TRBV6-5	-
CASIPTSGSYNEQFF	TGTGCCAGCATCCCGACTAGCGGGAGTTACAATGAGCAGTTCTTC	-	TRBJ2-1	TRBV2	TRBD2
CAGRQGANTEAFF	TGTGCCGGCAGACAGGGTGCTAACACTGAAGCTTTCTTT	few	TRBJ1-1	TRBV6-1	TRBD1
CASSSATHSYEQYF	TGTGCCAGCAGTTCCGCGACACATTCCTACGAGCAGTACTTC	-	TRBJ2-7	TRBV28	-
CSANYQGYTF	TGCAGTGCCAACTATCAGGGCTACACCTTC	few	TRBJ1-2	TRBV20-1	-
CASSSLFGRAKYEQYF	TGTGCCAGCAGTTCCCTCTTTGGGAGGGCCAAATACGAGCAGTACTTC	-	TRBJ2-7	TRBV27	TRBD2
CASSPGVAGVTDTQYF	TGCGCCAGCAGTCCCGGGGTAGCGGGAGTCACAGATACGCAGTATTTT	few	TRBJ2-3	TRBV5-1	TRBD2
CASSSGQGPQPQHF	TGTGCCAGCAGTTCCGGACAGGGGCCCCAGCCCCAGCATTTT	few	TRBJ1-5	TRBV6-6	TRBD1
CASRYPGQPQHF	TGTGCCAGCAGGTACCCGGGTCAGCCCCAGCATTTT	few	TRBJ1-5	TRBV28	-
CASSADSYSNQPQHF	TGTGCCAGCAGCGCCGACAGTTATAGCAATCAGCCCCAGCATTTT	-	TRBJ1-5	TRBV7-9	-
CAWSGMQGLNIQYF	TGTGCCTGGAGTGGAATGCAGGGACTAAACATTCAGTACTTC	-	TRBJ2-4	TRBV30	-
CASSEGVRNEKLFF	TGTGCCAGCAGCGAGGGAGTTAGGAATGAAAAACTGTTTTTT	few	TRBJ1-4	TRBV9	-